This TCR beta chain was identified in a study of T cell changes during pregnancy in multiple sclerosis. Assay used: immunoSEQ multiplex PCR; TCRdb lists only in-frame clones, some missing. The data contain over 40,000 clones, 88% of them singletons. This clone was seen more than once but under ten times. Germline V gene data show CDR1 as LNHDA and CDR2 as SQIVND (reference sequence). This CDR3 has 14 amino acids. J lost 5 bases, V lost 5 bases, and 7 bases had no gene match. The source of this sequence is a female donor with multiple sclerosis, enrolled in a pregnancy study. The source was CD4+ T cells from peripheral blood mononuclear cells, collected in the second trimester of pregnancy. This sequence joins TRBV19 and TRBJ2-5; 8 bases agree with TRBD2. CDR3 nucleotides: TGTGCCAGTAGTCCCGGACTAGCTGGGGAGACCCAGTACTTC. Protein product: CASSPGLAGETQYF.